The subject of this entry is one T cell receptor beta chain. Profiled with immunoSEQ multiplex PCR; TCRdb holds only in-frame clones, not every one. This sample yields 490,000 or so clones, of which 88% are seen a single time; 1.8% belongs to the top ten. The sample belongs to a study of blood T cell repertoires in COVID-19. The ends lost 2 bases at V and 4 bases at J; junction bases unmatched: 12. The germline gives CDR1 MNHEY, CDR2 SMNVEV (reference sequence). This CDR3 contains 17 residues. Sequencing was done on a sample of PBMCs or T cells enriched from blood (not recorded which). The clonotype originates from a woman aged 40 to 50 who had recovered from COVID-19. The chain employs TRBV27 and TRBJ1-2; 8 bases map to TRBD1. CDR3 DNA sequence: TGTGCCAGCAGTTTAACATCGGCAGGGGGCGGAGTCTATGGCTACACCTTC. Protein: CASSLTSAGGGVYGYTF.